A selection of T cell receptor beta chains follows, all from one sample in a study of cytomegalovirus exposure and HLA in healthy donors. Profiled with immunoSEQ multiplex PCR; TCRdb holds only in-frame clones, not every one. Among around 100,000 clones listed, 79% were seen once. Input material: PBMCs. Receptors originate from a woman aged 18-29 years in good health and CMV-seropositive. Each CDR3 is given with its conserved first and last residue. The order of the fields is J gene, clone size, V gene, CDR3 length, D gene, CDR3 DNA, CDR3 protein. The D gene is left open where the match is weak. A row's size may be missing; if present it is once, few, many or a size class.

j_gene: TRBJ2-1; abundance: .; v_gene: TRBV15; len: 15; d_gene: .; CDR3nt: TGTGCCACCAGCAGCCATGAACAGGGTTACAATGAGCAGTTCTTC; CDR3aa: CATSSHEQGYNEQFF
j_gene: TRBJ1-2; abundance: .; v_gene: TRBV30; len: 13; d_gene: .; CDR3nt: TGTGCCTGGGCCGCGGGACTCCATTATGGCTACACCTTC; CDR3aa: CAWAAGLHYGYTF
j_gene: TRBJ2-5; abundance: .; v_gene: TRBV6-5; len: 14; d_gene: TRBD2; CDR3nt: TGTGCCAGCGGGCTAGCGGGAGTGCAGGAGACCCAGTACTTC; CDR3aa: CASGLAGVQETQYF
j_gene: TRBJ2-3; abundance: .; v_gene: TRBV30; len: 13; d_gene: TRBD1; CDR3nt: TGTGCCTGGAGTTATGTTGGGACAGTCAAGGGATATTTT; CDR3aa: CAWSYVGTVKGYF
j_gene: TRBJ1-2; abundance: once; v_gene: TRBV11-2; len: 13; d_gene: TRBD1; CDR3nt: TGTGCCAGCAACAGGGGTTCGGTGGGGGGCTACACCTTC; CDR3aa: CASNRGSVGGYTF
j_gene: TRBJ1-5; abundance: .; v_gene: TRBV7-4; len: 11; d_gene: .; CDR3nt: TGTGCCAGCTACAGGAATCAGCCCCAGCATTTT; CDR3aa: CASYRNQPQHF
j_gene: TRBJ2-7; abundance: .; v_gene: TRBV9; len: 15; d_gene: TRBD1; CDR3nt: TGTGCCAGCAGCGTAGAAGGACAGGGATACTACGAGCAGTACTTC; CDR3aa: CASSVEGQGYYEQYF
j_gene: TRBJ2-1; abundance: .; v_gene: TRBV6-5; len: 14; d_gene: .; CDR3nt: TGTGCCAGCAGTTACTCAGTAAAGGGGGATGAGCAGTTCTTC; CDR3aa: CASSYSVKGDEQFF
j_gene: TRBJ2-2; abundance: .; v_gene: TRBV5-1; len: 17; d_gene: .; CDR3nt: TGCGCCAGCAGCTTGGCCCTTAACTCTGGGAACACCGGGGAGCTGTTTTTT; CDR3aa: CASSLALNSGNTGELFF
j_gene: TRBJ2-7; abundance: few; v_gene: TRBV6-5; len: 14; d_gene: TRBD2; CDR3nt: TGTGCCAGCACGGTAGCGGGAGGCGACTACGAGCAGTACTTC; CDR3aa: CASTVAGGDYEQYF
j_gene: TRBJ2-7; abundance: .; v_gene: TRBV4-2; len: 18; d_gene: .; CDR3nt: TGTGCCAGCAGCCAAGGTTCTTGGGGCAGGAAAAGCTCCTACGAGCAGTACTTC; CDR3aa: CASSQGSWGRKSSYEQYF
j_gene: TRBJ1-1; abundance: .; v_gene: TRBV7-9; len: 15; d_gene: .; CDR3nt: TGTGCCAGCAGCTCGTCGGGGGGGGGAGGAACTGAAGCTTTCTTT; CDR3aa: CASSSSGGGGTEAFF
j_gene: TRBJ1-5; abundance: .; v_gene: TRBV6-1; len: 15; d_gene: .; CDR3nt: TGTGCCAGCAGTGGACAGTCAAGGCCGTATCAGCCCCAGCATTTT; CDR3aa: CASSGQSRPYQPQHF
j_gene: TRBJ2-7; abundance: .; v_gene: TRBV28; len: 17; d_gene: TRBD2; CDR3nt: TGTGCCAGCAGTTTCCCTAGCGGGAGGCACGTCCGCCACGAGCAGTACTTC; CDR3aa: CASSFPSGRHVRHEQYF
j_gene: TRBJ2-4; abundance: .; v_gene: TRBV5-1; len: 16; d_gene: .; CDR3nt: TGCGCCAGCAGCCCCGGGACACCTCTAGCCAAAAACATTCAGTACTTC; CDR3aa: CASSPGTPLAKNIQYF
j_gene: TRBJ2-7; abundance: .; v_gene: TRBV5-1; len: 17; d_gene: TRBD2; CDR3nt: TGCGCCAGCAGCCGGGATTACTATAGCGGGAGTACCTCCGAGCAGTACTTC; CDR3aa: CASSRDYYSGSTSEQYF
j_gene: TRBJ2-3; abundance: .; v_gene: TRBV14; len: 17; d_gene: TRBD2; CDR3nt: TGTGCCAGCAGCCTCCATAGCGGGATCAGGGGCAAGGATACGCAGTATTTT; CDR3aa: CASSLHSGIRGKDTQYF
j_gene: TRBJ2-3; abundance: .; v_gene: TRBV4-2; len: 14; d_gene: TRBD1; CDR3nt: TGTGCCAGCAGCCAAGGGGACAGCTCGGATACGCAGTATTTT; CDR3aa: CASSQGDSSDTQYF
j_gene: TRBJ2-5; abundance: .; v_gene: TRBV11-2; len: 15; d_gene: TRBD2; CDR3nt: TGTGCCAGCAGCTTAGTTCGGGAGGGCCTTCAGACCCAGTACTTC; CDR3aa: CASSLVREGLQTQYF
j_gene: TRBJ1-1; abundance: .; v_gene: TRBV5-4; len: 14; d_gene: TRBD1; CDR3nt: TGTGCCAGCAATCCCGGGACAGGGCCGACTGAAGCTTTCTTT; CDR3aa: CASNPGTGPTEAFF
j_gene: TRBJ2-7; abundance: once; v_gene: TRBV27; len: 13; d_gene: .; CDR3nt: TGTGCCAGCAGTTTAATTGGGCCGGCCGAGCAGTACTTC; CDR3aa: CASSLIGPAEQYF
j_gene: TRBJ1-1; abundance: .; v_gene: TRBV6-6; len: 15; d_gene: .; CDR3nt: TGTGCCAGCATGAACAGGGTAGCCATGAACACTGAAGCTTTCTTT; CDR3aa: CASMNRVAMNTEAFF
j_gene: TRBJ2-7; abundance: .; v_gene: TRBV7-7; len: 13; d_gene: TRBD2; CDR3nt: TGTGCTAGCAGCTTAGCGGGAGGGTACGAGCAGTACTTC; CDR3aa: CASSLAGGYEQYF
j_gene: TRBJ1-4; abundance: .; v_gene: TRBV27; len: 15; d_gene: .; CDR3nt: TGTGCCAGCAGTTTTCTCGGGGGGTCTAATGAAAAACTGTTTTTT; CDR3aa: CASSFLGGSNEKLFF
j_gene: TRBJ2-3; abundance: .; v_gene: TRBV5-1; len: 17; d_gene: TRBD2; CDR3nt: TGCGCCAGCAGCGTGGGTCGACTAGCGGGAACCACAGATACGCAGTATTTT; CDR3aa: CASSVGRLAGTTDTQYF
j_gene: TRBJ1-1; abundance: few; v_gene: TRBV30; len: 18; d_gene: .; CDR3nt: TGTGCCTGGAGTCTTCCCTCGGGACTTTTACGCATGGGCACTGAAGCTTTCTTT; CDR3aa: CAWSLPSGLLRMGTEAFF
j_gene: TRBJ1-2; abundance: .; v_gene: TRBV5-1; len: 14; d_gene: .; CDR3nt: TGCGCCAGCAGCATCGACAGCCGGAACTATGGCTACACCTTC; CDR3aa: CASSIDSRNYGYTF
j_gene: TRBJ2-3; abundance: .; v_gene: TRBV2; len: 14; d_gene: .; CDR3nt: TGTGCCAGCAGTGATTCCTCGTACACAGATACGCAGTATTTT; CDR3aa: CASSDSSYTDTQYF
j_gene: TRBJ2-2; abundance: .; v_gene: TRBV9; len: 16; d_gene: TRBD2; CDR3nt: TGTGCCAGCAGCGTGGACCCCACTAGCGATGCCGGGGAGCTGTTTTTT; CDR3aa: CASSVDPTSDAGELFF
j_gene: TRBJ2-7; abundance: .; v_gene: TRBV7-8; len: 17; d_gene: TRBD2; CDR3nt: TGTGCCAGCAGCTTAGGGTTCGGGACTAGCGGCTCCTACGAGCAGTACTTC; CDR3aa: CASSLGFGTSGSYEQYF
j_gene: TRBJ2-5; abundance: few; v_gene: TRBV5-8; len: 14; d_gene: .; CDR3nt: TGTGCCAGCAGCTTTGGGTTGACGGGAGAGACCCAGTACTTC; CDR3aa: CASSFGLTGETQYF
j_gene: TRBJ2-1; abundance: .; v_gene: TRBV15; len: 18; d_gene: .; CDR3nt: TGTGCCACCAGCAGAGTCCCCCTAGCGCTCAGCTCCTACAATGAGCAGTTCTTC; CDR3aa: CATSRVPLALSSYNEQFF
j_gene: TRBJ1-3; abundance: .; v_gene: TRBV13; len: 15; d_gene: .; CDR3nt: TGTGCCAGCAGCCCTCGAAGAGGGCCGGGAAACACCATATATTTT; CDR3aa: CASSPRRGPGNTIYF
j_gene: TRBJ2-6; abundance: .; v_gene: TRBV4-1; len: 19; d_gene: TRBD2; CDR3nt: TGCGCCAGCAGCCAGCCGACTAGCGGGAGTCGTACTGGGGCCAACGTCCTGACTTTC; CDR3aa: CASSQPTSGSRTGANVLTF
j_gene: TRBJ1-5; abundance: .; v_gene: TRBV30; len: 13; d_gene: .; CDR3nt: TGTGCCTGGAGTAAAGCGGTGGAACAGCCCCAGCATTTT; CDR3aa: CAWSKAVEQPQHF
j_gene: TRBJ2-1; abundance: .; v_gene: TRBV27; len: 14; d_gene: .; CDR3nt: TGTGCCAGCAGTTTATCGGCGGGGAATAATGAGCAGTTCTTC; CDR3aa: CASSLSAGNNEQFF
j_gene: TRBJ1-5; abundance: .; v_gene: TRBV18; len: 15; d_gene: TRBD1; CDR3nt: TGTGCCAGCTCAGCACAACAGGGGTCCAATCAGCCCCAGCATTTT; CDR3aa: CASSAQQGSNQPQHF
j_gene: TRBJ1-1; abundance: .; v_gene: TRBV11-3; len: 19; d_gene: TRBD1; CDR3nt: TGTGCCAGCAGCTCCCTCCCCCGGGACAGGGGTAAAAGGGACACTGAAGCTTTCTTT; CDR3aa: CASSSLPRDRGKRDTEAFF
j_gene: TRBJ2-1; abundance: .; v_gene: TRBV5-8; len: 12; d_gene: .; CDR3nt: TGTGCCAGCAGCCCCCTACACAATGAGCAGTTCTTC; CDR3aa: CASSPLHNEQFF
j_gene: TRBJ2-5; abundance: few; v_gene: TRBV19; len: 17; d_gene: TRBD2; CDR3nt: TGTGCCAGTAGTATAGATCTACTAGCGGGCCGGGCTGGGACCCAGTACTTC; CDR3aa: CASSIDLLAGRAGTQYF
j_gene: TRBJ2-7; abundance: .; v_gene: TRBV5-1; len: 15; d_gene: .; CDR3nt: TGCGCCAGCAGCTTGGAGCAGGTCAACTCCTACGAGCAGTACTTC; CDR3aa: CASSLEQVNSYEQYF
j_gene: TRBJ2-3; abundance: few; v_gene: TRBV5-1; len: 14; d_gene: .; CDR3nt: TGCGCCAGCAGCTTTACGGAGAGCACAGATACGCAGTATTTT; CDR3aa: CASSFTESTDTQYF
j_gene: TRBJ2-2; abundance: few; v_gene: TRBV9; len: 16; d_gene: .; CDR3nt: TGTGCCAGTATGGGCAGAGGGGCAGGGGCCCACGGGGAGCTGTTTTTT; CDR3aa: CASMGRGAGAHGELFF